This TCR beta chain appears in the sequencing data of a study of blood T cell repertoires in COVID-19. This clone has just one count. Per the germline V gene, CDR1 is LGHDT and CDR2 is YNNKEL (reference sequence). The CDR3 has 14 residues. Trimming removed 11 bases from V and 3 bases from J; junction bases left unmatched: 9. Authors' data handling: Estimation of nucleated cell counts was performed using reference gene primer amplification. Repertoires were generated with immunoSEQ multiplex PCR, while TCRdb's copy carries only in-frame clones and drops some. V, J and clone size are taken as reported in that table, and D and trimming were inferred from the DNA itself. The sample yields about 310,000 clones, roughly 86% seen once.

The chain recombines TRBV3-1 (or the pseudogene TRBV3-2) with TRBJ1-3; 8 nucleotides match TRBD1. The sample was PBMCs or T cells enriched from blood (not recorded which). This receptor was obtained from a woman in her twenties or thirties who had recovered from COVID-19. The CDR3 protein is CASMQGAGGNTIYF. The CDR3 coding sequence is TGTGCCTCAATGCAGGGGGCGGGTGGAAACACCATATATTTT.